The source of this TCR beta chain is a study of cytomegalovirus exposure and HLA in healthy donors. Whole-study context: From about 179 million T cells, an earlier analysis saw roughly 100 million unique TCR beta sequences. Within the Caucasian-associated ancestry cluster were roughly 79% of the approximately 400 genotyped donors. The study, taken as a whole, reports: It was reported in a later analysis that an Asian-associated ancestry cluster showed fewer N-insertions than the roughly 670-donor mean.

PCR employed 60 Vbeta and 13 Jbeta primers. How the authors handled the data: In a later analysis, the count reached approximately 80 million unique TCR beta chains, with about 10 million shared. Repertoires were generated with immunoSEQ multiplex PCR, while TCRdb's copy carries only in-frame clones and drops some. V and J calls and clone size are those listed in that table; D and trimming were worked out from the DNA. Among fewer than 200,000 clones listed, 84% were seen once. On this clone itself: Its antigen is currently unknown.

The sequence came from a young man in good health and CMV-seronegative. Sequencing was carried out using PBMCs.

CDR3 sequence (DNA): TGTGCCAGCAGCGGACAGGTCGGGCAGCCCCAGCATTTT. This sequence encodes CASSGQVGQPQHF. The chain links TRBV5-6 to TRBJ1-5; TRBD1 matches at 7 bases. The V and J ends lost 4 bases and 7 bases, in that order; junction bases with no gene match: 5. Germline CDR1 SGHDT, CDR2 YYEEEE. The CDR3 runs to 13 residues.